What follows describes a single T cell receptor beta chain. The target antigen is unknown. This CDR3 contains 15 residues. V was clipped by 3 bases and J by 1 base, with 11 bases between them. Germline V gives CDR1 SGHTA, CDR2 FQGTGA. The data are from a study of CD8+ T cells in alopecia areata. Study-level points and caveats: While patients received tofacitinib, many expanded lesional clones remained present in scalp and blood.

Sequencing relied on a cDNA template that was reverse transcribed from extracted RNA. The repertoire was sequenced with immunoSEQ multiplex PCR; TCRdb's copy has only in-frame clones and lacks some. The sample lists over 150,000 clones, around 58% occurring once. Treatment here: oral pan-JAK inhibitor, 5-10 mg twice daily. Collection of lesional scalp punch biopsies and peripheral blood was performed in alopecia areata patients. Specimen: CD8+ T cells sorted from blood, collected at week 24, from a patient treated with tofacitinib. This chain links TRBV7-3 with TRBJ2-3, with D perhaps matching TRBD1 or TRBD2 (5 bases each). The receptor was derived from a human donor with alopecia areata. The CDR3 loop reads CASSFPGRRTDTQYF. In DNA form, the CDR3 reads TGTGCCAGCAGCTTCCCGGGACGGCGCACAGATACGCAGTATTTT.